This T cell receptor beta chain was sequenced in a study of T-cell reconstitution after alpha-beta-depleted transplantation in children. Library preparation (for TCRbeta) was performed with unique molecular identifiers. Each CDR3 protein gets one entry after TCRdb re-called the PCR reads with MiXCR. The table lists approximately 510,000 distinct CDR3 sequences, around 16% of them singletons. The sequence was collected from a human donor who donated a stem cell graft to a child with acute lymphoblastic leukemia. This specimen consisted of PBMCs from the stem cell graft donor, obtained from the stem cell graft.

The CDR3 nucleotides are TGTGCCAGCAGCGAGACGGATACCTACGAGCAGTACTTC. Its protein is CASSETDTYEQYF. The rearrangement links TRBV9 to TRBJ2-7, with no clear D. CDR3 size: 13 residues. Per the germline V gene, CDR1 is SGDLS and CDR2 is YYNGEE. Trimming left V 3 bases short and J 2 bases short, with 9 bases between. The whole variable domain, filled in from reference TRBV9 and TRBJ2-7, reads DSGVTQTPKHLITATGQRVTLRCSPRSGDLSVYWYQQSLDQGLQFLIQYYNGEERAKGNILERFSAQQFPDLHSELNLSSLELGDSALYFCASSETDTYEQYFGPGTRLTVT.